This T cell receptor beta chain was sequenced during a study of OX40 agonist ivuxolimab in advanced cancers. On this clone: Its antigen is still unknown.

Measured with immunoSEQ multiplex PCR; TCRdb has only the in-frame clones, and not every one. This sample has 13,000 to 15,000 clones, with approximately 80% found just once. With 7 bases removed from V and 10 bases from J, the gap between germline ends came to 6 bases. The CDR3 extends over 9 amino acids. The germline CDR1 and CDR2 sequences are SGDLS and YYNGEE. Findings of the study overall: Also present in some nonresponders was a low level of normalized T-cell clonal expansion. Partial responders receiving 0.1-3.0 mg/kg showed among the lowest clonal expansion.

This chain uses TRBV9 with TRBJ2-1; no firm D call. The sequence was obtained from an adult with an advanced solid tumor such as melanoma, head and neck, liver or kidney cancer. The specimen comprised CD4+ or CD8+ T cells sorted from blood, sampled in a trial of the OX40 agonist ivuxolimab. The CDR3 spells CASGREQFF. The CDR3, as DNA: TGTGCCAGCGGACGCGAGCAGTTCTTC.